A selection of T cell receptor beta chains follows, all from one sample in a study of control samples from healthy donors and cancer patients. Libraries were prepared by immunoSEQ multiplex PCR; TCRdb keeps only in-frame clonotypes and omits some of them. The sample has 99,000 or so clones; roughly 80% are singletons. Material: blood. These receptor sequences come from a woman aged 45-65 years in good health. Both conserved end residues are part of each CDR3. Fields, in order: J gene, D gene, clone size, V gene, CDR3 protein, CDR3 DNA. A D gene is named only where the DNA matches it firmly. Not every row has a clone size; where given, it reads once, few, many or a size class.

j_gene: TRBJ2-2
d_gene: .
abundance: .
v_gene: TRBV7-3
CDR3aa: CASSSGHYGTGELFF
CDR3nt: TGTGCCAGCAGCTCCGGACATTATGGCACCGGGGAGCTGTTTTTT

j_gene: TRBJ2-1
d_gene: .
abundance: .
v_gene: TRBV24-1
CDR3aa: CATSSRLRSSYNEQFF
CDR3nt: TGTGCCACCAGCTCTCGGCTACGGAGCTCCTACAATGAGCAGTTCTTC

j_gene: TRBJ2-7
d_gene: .
abundance: .
v_gene: TRBV12-3/TRBV12-4
CDR3aa: CASSLDGSYEQYF
CDR3nt: TGTGCCAGCAGTTTGGACGGATCCTACGAGCAGTACTTC

j_gene: TRBJ2-1
d_gene: .
abundance: .
v_gene: TRBV7-3
CDR3aa: CASSPQGGEQFF
CDR3nt: TGTGCCAGCAGTCCTCAGGGGGGTGAGCAGTTCTTC

j_gene: TRBJ1-1
d_gene: .
abundance: once
v_gene: TRBV6-6
CDR3aa: CASTETLGTEAFF
CDR3nt: TGTGCCAGCACCGAGACACTTGGGACTGAAGCTTTCTTT

j_gene: TRBJ1-1
d_gene: TRBD1
abundance: .
v_gene: TRBV18
CDR3aa: CASSSGGSGNTEAFF
CDR3nt: TGTGCCAGCTCCTCAGGGGGAAGTGGCAACACTGAAGCTTTCTTT

j_gene: TRBJ2-2
d_gene: .
abundance: .
v_gene: TRBV7-3
CDR3aa: CASSSKINTGELFF
CDR3nt: TGTGCCAGCAGCTCCAAAATAAACACCGGGGAGCTGTTTTTT

j_gene: TRBJ1-1
d_gene: .
abundance: once
v_gene: TRBV30
CDR3aa: CAWTPGSGGTEAFF
CDR3nt: TGTGCCTGGACCCCGGGGTCGGGGGGCACTGAAGCTTTCTTT

j_gene: TRBJ1-5
d_gene: .
abundance: .
v_gene: TRBV6-5
CDR3aa: CASEYVRGGAQHF
CDR3nt: TGTGCCAGCGAGTACGTCCGGGGCGGCGCCCAGCATTTT

j_gene: TRBJ1-5
d_gene: TRBD1
abundance: .
v_gene: TRBV18
CDR3aa: CASSLQGVLQPQHF
CDR3nt: TGTGCCAGCTCACTACAGGGGGTGCTTCAGCCCCAGCATTTT

j_gene: TRBJ2-3
d_gene: .
abundance: .
v_gene: TRBV7-9
CDR3aa: CASSYPTDTQYF
CDR3nt: TGTGCCAGCAGCTATCCCACAGATACGCAGTATTTT

j_gene: TRBJ2-1
d_gene: .
abundance: .
v_gene: TRBV19
CDR3aa: CASRTGMREQFF
CDR3nt: TGTGCCAGTAGAACAGGGATGCGGGAGCAGTTCTTC

j_gene: TRBJ2-1
d_gene: TRBD2
abundance: .
v_gene: TRBV29-1
CDR3aa: CSARGGRVNEQFF
CDR3nt: TGCAGCGCCCGGGGAGGGAGGGTAAATGAGCAGTTCTTC

j_gene: TRBJ2-5
d_gene: .
abundance: once
v_gene: TRBV5-4
CDR3aa: CASSLVSQETQYF
CDR3nt: TGTGCCAGCAGCTTGGTGTCACAAGAGACCCAGTACTTC

j_gene: TRBJ2-7
d_gene: TRBD1
abundance: few
v_gene: TRBV28
CDR3aa: CASSRSRRDRNYEQYF
CDR3nt: TGTGCCAGCAGTCGATCAAGGCGGGACAGGAACTACGAGCAGTACTTC

j_gene: TRBJ1-1
d_gene: .
abundance: .
v_gene: TRBV5-1
CDR3aa: CASSNRLGAAGTEAFF
CDR3nt: TGCGCCAGCAGCAACCGTTTAGGGGCGGCGGGCACTGAAGCTTTCTTT

j_gene: TRBJ1-1
d_gene: TRBD1
abundance: .
v_gene: TRBV27
CDR3aa: CASRPQGAGTEAFF
CDR3nt: TGTGCCAGCAGGCCGCAGGGGGCCGGCACTGAAGCTTTCTTT

j_gene: TRBJ1-6
d_gene: .
abundance: .
v_gene: TRBV7-8
CDR3aa: CASSLAQSSPLHF
CDR3nt: TGTGCCAGCAGCTTAGCGCAAAGTTCACCCCTCCACTTT

j_gene: TRBJ1-1
d_gene: .
abundance: .
v_gene: TRBV7-2
CDR3aa: CASSPSTAPIPNTEAFF
CDR3nt: TGTGCCAGCAGCCCAAGTACAGCTCCTATACCGAACACTGAAGCTTTCTTT

j_gene: TRBJ1-2
d_gene: .
abundance: .
v_gene: TRBV9
CDR3aa: CASSPVPPNYGYTF
CDR3nt: TGTGCCAGCAGCCCGGTCCCCCCGAACTATGGCTACACCTTC

j_gene: TRBJ1-6
d_gene: .
abundance: .
v_gene: TRBV19
CDR3aa: CASMGDSYNSPLHF
CDR3nt: TGTGCCAGTATGGGGGATTCCTATAATTCACCCCTCCACTTT

j_gene: TRBJ2-7
d_gene: .
abundance: .
v_gene: TRBV28
CDR3aa: CASRPRARGEQYF
CDR3nt: TGTGCCAGCAGGCCCAGAGCCCGCGGAGAGCAGTACTTC

j_gene: TRBJ1-2
d_gene: .
abundance: .
v_gene: TRBV28
CDR3aa: CASRAGAGDGYTF
CDR3nt: TGTGCCAGCAGGGCGGGGGCCGGTGATGGCTACACCTTC

j_gene: TRBJ1-4
d_gene: .
abundance: .
v_gene: TRBV9
CDR3aa: CASSELGGTNEKLFF
CDR3nt: TGTGCCAGCAGCGAATTAGGGGGAACTAATGAAAAACTGTTTTTT

j_gene: TRBJ1-5
d_gene: .
abundance: .
v_gene: TRBV19
CDR3aa: CASSTQRGDQPQHF
CDR3nt: TGTGCCAGTAGTACCCAGAGGGGTGATCAGCCCCAGCATTTT

j_gene: TRBJ2-7
d_gene: TRBD2
abundance: .
v_gene: TRBV6-6
CDR3aa: CASSLNPLAGSYEQYF
CDR3nt: TGTGCCAGCAGTCTAAATCCACTAGCGGGTAGCTACGAGCAGTACTTC

j_gene: TRBJ2-3
d_gene: .
abundance: .
v_gene: TRBV7-2
CDR3aa: CAVGDWSMSDTQYF
CDR3nt: TGTGCCGTTGGGGACTGGTCAATGTCAGATACGCAGTATTTT

j_gene: TRBJ1-1
d_gene: .
abundance: .
v_gene: TRBV9
CDR3aa: CASSVGEGLNTEAFF
CDR3nt: TGTGCCAGCAGCGTAGGGGAAGGGTTGAACACTGAAGCTTTCTTT

j_gene: TRBJ2-7
d_gene: .
abundance: .
v_gene: TRBV6-5
CDR3aa: CASSRNGVPSYEQYF
CDR3nt: TGTGCCAGCAGCCGAAACGGAGTACCCTCCTACGAGCAGTACTTC

j_gene: TRBJ2-1
d_gene: .
abundance: few
v_gene: TRBV3-1/TRBV3-2
CDR3aa: CASSQGPGNEQFF
CDR3nt: TGTGCCAGCAGCCAAGGGCCGGGAAATGAGCAGTTCTTC

j_gene: TRBJ1-1
d_gene: .
abundance: .
v_gene: TRBV11-3
CDR3aa: CASSLDEWASPNTEAFF
CDR3nt: TGTGCCAGCAGCTTAGACGAGTGGGCAAGTCCGAACACTGAAGCTTTCTTT

j_gene: TRBJ2-3
d_gene: .
abundance: .
v_gene: TRBV5-6
CDR3aa: CASSLEGREGQRDTQYF
CDR3nt: TGTGCCAGCAGTTTGGAGGGTCGCGAGGGACAGAGGGATACGCAGTATTTT

j_gene: TRBJ2-5
d_gene: .
abundance: .
v_gene: TRBV6-2/TRBV6-3
CDR3aa: CASSYVMETQYF
CDR3nt: TGTGCCAGCAGTTATGTTATGGAGACCCAGTACTTC

j_gene: TRBJ2-1
d_gene: .
abundance: .
v_gene: TRBV10-3
CDR3aa: CAIMVGLENNEQFF
CDR3nt: TGTGCCATCATGGTAGGACTGGAAAACAATGAGCAGTTCTTC

j_gene: TRBJ2-3
d_gene: .
abundance: .
v_gene: TRBV18
CDR3aa: CASSPQGGADTQYF
CDR3nt: TGTGCCAGCTCACCGCAGGGGGGGGCAGATACGCAGTATTTT

j_gene: TRBJ1-2
d_gene: .
abundance: once
v_gene: TRBV14
CDR3aa: CASSQDRRGAHYGYTF
CDR3nt: TGTGCCAGCAGCCAAGATCGGCGGGGGGCCCACTATGGCTACACCTTC

j_gene: TRBJ1-5
d_gene: .
abundance: .
v_gene: TRBV28
CDR3aa: CASSLLPVSSNQPQHF
CDR3nt: TGTGCCAGCAGTTTATTGCCCGTTTCGAGCAATCAGCCCCAGCATTTT

j_gene: TRBJ2-3
d_gene: TRBD2
abundance: .
v_gene: TRBV5-1
CDR3aa: CASSLVTSGRTDTQYF
CDR3nt: TGCGCCAGCAGCTTGGTGACTAGCGGGAGGACAGATACGCAGTATTTT

j_gene: TRBJ2-2
d_gene: TRBD2
abundance: .
v_gene: TRBV4-3
CDR3aa: CASSQDVDGGRAGAGELFF
CDR3nt: TGCGCCAGCAGCCAAGATGTGGATGGCGGGAGGGCCGGGGCCGGGGAGCTGTTTTTT

j_gene: TRBJ2-7
d_gene: .
abundance: .
v_gene: TRBV5-1
CDR3aa: CASKERPNPRSYEQYF
CDR3nt: TGCGCCAGCAAGGAGCGACCGAACCCTCGCTCCTACGAGCAGTACTTC

j_gene: TRBJ1-1
d_gene: .
abundance: .
v_gene: TRBV7-2
CDR3aa: CASSSGAISADTEAFF
CDR3nt: TGTGCCAGCTCCTCAGGGGCGATCTCTGCTGACACTGAAGCTTTCTTT

j_gene: TRBJ2-5
d_gene: TRBD2
abundance: .
v_gene: TRBV11-2
CDR3aa: CASSLGTSGGQETQYF
CDR3nt: TGTGCCAGCAGCTTAGGGACTAGCGGGGGGCAAGAGACCCAGTACTTC

j_gene: TRBJ2-2
d_gene: TRBD1
abundance: .
v_gene: TRBV9
CDR3aa: CASSADRGRTGELFF
CDR3nt: TGTGCCAGCAGCGCCGACAGGGGGCGCACCGGGGAGCTGTTTTTT

j_gene: TRBJ2-7
d_gene: .
abundance: once
v_gene: TRBV5-1
CDR3aa: CASSPQGNLGVYEQYF
CDR3nt: TGCGCCAGCAGCCCCCAGGGAAACTTAGGGGTCTACGAGCAGTACTTC